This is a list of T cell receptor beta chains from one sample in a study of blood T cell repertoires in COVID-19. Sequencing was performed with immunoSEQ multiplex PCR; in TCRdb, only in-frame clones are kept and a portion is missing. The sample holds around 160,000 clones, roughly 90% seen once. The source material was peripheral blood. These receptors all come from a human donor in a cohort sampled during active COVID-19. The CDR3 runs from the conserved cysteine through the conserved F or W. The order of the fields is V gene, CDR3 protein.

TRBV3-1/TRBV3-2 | CASSRLVGTKNIQYF
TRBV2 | CASGGTGTEAFF
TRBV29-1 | CSAATGNSNQPQHF
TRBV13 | CASSSPLTEAFF
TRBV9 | CASSQSEGGFSGNTIYF
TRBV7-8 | CASSLAAGDQPQHF
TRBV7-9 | CASSLVAFLATGPGELFF
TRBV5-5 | CASRGRADGNTEAFF
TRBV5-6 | CASSPTGGSGNTIYF
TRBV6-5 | CASSYSGLGFRETQYF
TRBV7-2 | CASSLFGASGAYEQYF
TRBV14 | CASSQDRIRGLTLNEQFF
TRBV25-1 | CASNTGSNEQFF
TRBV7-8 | CASSYGHANTGELFF
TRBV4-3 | CASSQELVSRGELFF
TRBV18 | CASSPRTIEGSTNEKLFF
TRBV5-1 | CASSPGLADNEQFF
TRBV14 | CASSTQGITEAFF
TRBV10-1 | CASSPDRNRKNIQYF
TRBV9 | CASSVVLRGDSYNEQFF
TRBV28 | CASSPVGGGSSYEQYF
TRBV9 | CASSLRWEAGYEQFF
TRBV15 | CATSSLPYNEQFF
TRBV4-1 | CASSHQIQIRDRGRRMNQPQHF
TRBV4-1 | CASSLRDTSYEQYF
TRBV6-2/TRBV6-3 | CASSYQGPTYEQYF
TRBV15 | CATSRGRGGPLHF
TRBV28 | CASGQGFVYEQYF
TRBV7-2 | CASSLRTGTVFYNEQFF
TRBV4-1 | CASSQGYGGTYEQYF
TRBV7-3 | CASSSLTGLCSGNTIYF
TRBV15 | CATSRDPPGQGSSEAFF
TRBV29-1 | CSVRDGPTYEQYF
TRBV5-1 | CASSYVAGPSRGETQYF
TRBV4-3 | CASSQEGYSFRGGETQYF
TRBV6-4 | CASSSGGNSPLHF
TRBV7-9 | CASSHPGAGAGEQYF
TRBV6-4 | CASSAAQGNNSPLHF
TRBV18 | CASSPRGRGDQNTEAFF
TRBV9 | CASSAPLAAGATQYF
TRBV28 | CASSLGMNTEAFF
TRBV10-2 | CASSDGRGGSSYEQYF